The 8 T cell receptor beta chains presented below share a single source sample, sequenced in a study of blood T cell repertoires in COVID-19. Repertoires were generated with immunoSEQ multiplex PCR, while TCRdb's copy carries only in-frame clones and drops some. The sample yields a few hundred thousand clones, roughly 85% seen once. Sequencing was done on a sample of PBMCs or T cells enriched from blood (not recorded which). All receptors come from a woman between 45 and 65 years old who had recovered from COVID-19.

This clone was counted a single time. The rearrangement links TRBV30 to TRBJ1-1; TRBD1 agrees at 12 bases. V dropped 0 bases and J dropped 4; count of bases not matched to a gene: 3. The CDR3 runs to 15 residues. CDR1 and CDR2 (germline): GTSNPN, SVGIG (reference sequence). In nucleotides, the CDR3 is TGTGCCTGGAGTGTAGGGACAGGGGGCCCCACTGAAGCTTTCTTT. Amino acid sequence: CAWSVGTGGPTEAFF.

V and J are TRBV19 and TRBJ1-2; 7 bases match TRBD1. This CDR3 is 16 amino acids long. V was clipped by 0 bases and J by 4 bases; unmatched bases: 8. In germline, CDR1 is LNHDA, CDR2 SQIVND (reference sequence). As DNA, the CDR3 is TGTGCCAGTAGTATAGAAACCGGGACAGACCTCTATGGCTACACCTTC. It is translated as CASSIETGTDLYGYTF.

DNA of the CDR3: TGCGCCAGCAGATCCGGACTAGCGGGAGTACAGGACAATGAGCAGTTCTTC. It yields the protein CASRSGLAGVQDNEQFF. The chain joins TRBV10-1 to TRBJ2-1; 13 bases are shared with TRBD2. The V segment lost 6 bases and the J segment 5 bases; nucleotides outside the gene matches: 10. The CDR3 contains 17 residues. In germline, CDR1 is WNHNN, CDR2 SYGVQD (reference sequence).

This clone was recorded once. The chain joins TRBV3-1 (or the pseudogene TRBV3-2) to TRBJ2-1, with D hard to call. V lost 1 base and J lost 7, with 14 bases in between. Germline assignment: CDR1 LGHDT and CDR2 YNNKEL (reference sequence). The CDR3 has 15 residues. CDR3 bases: TGTGCCAGCAGCCAAGTCGCACTTCCTACTAATGAGCAGTTCTTC. It specifies CASSQVALPTNEQFF.

This chain joins TRBV5-1 and TRBJ2-3, with 9 positions matching TRBD2. CDR3 length: 13 residues. CDR1 SGHRS and CDR2 YFSETQ come from the germline V gene. After removal of 5 bases from V and 12 bases from J, the junction contained 10 bases not matched to a gene. In DNA form, the CDR3 reads TGCGCCAGCAGGCTGACTAGCGGCCTCGATCAGTATTTT. This sequence encodes CASRLTSGLDQYF.

The CDR3 loop reads CASSPTGEEQFF. The DNA of the CDR3 is TGTGCCAGCAGCCCTACAGGGGAAGAGCAGTTCTTC. The chain employs TRBV5-4 and TRBJ2-1, with 7 positions matching TRBD1. CDR3 length: 12 residues. The junction had 5 bases not matched to a gene; V was cut back by 4 bases and J by 10 bases. Germline loops: CDR1 SGHNT, CDR2 YYREEE (reference sequence).

The chain links TRBV6-5 to TRBJ1-1, with 9 bases aligning to TRBD1. CDR1 and CDR2 from the germline V gene are MNHEY and SVGAGI. V trimming: 7 bases; J trimming: 1 base; junction bases outside the gene matches: 7. This CDR3 is built from 15 residues. The CDR3 coding sequence is TGTGCCAGCACCCGGACAGGGGAGGGGAACACTGAAGCTTTCTTT. It encodes CASTRTGEGNTEAFF.

The chain employs TRBV6-1 and TRBJ1-1; weak D call: TRBD1 (6 bases). Germline V CDR1 and CDR2: MNHNS, SASEGT. This CDR3 has 16 residues. With 2 bases removed from V and 0 bases from J, the gap between germline ends came to 13 bases. In DNA, the CDR3 is TGTGCCAGCAGTGAACCCTTAAGGGGGATGAACACTGAAGCTTTCTTT. Its translation: CASSEPLRGMNTEAFF.